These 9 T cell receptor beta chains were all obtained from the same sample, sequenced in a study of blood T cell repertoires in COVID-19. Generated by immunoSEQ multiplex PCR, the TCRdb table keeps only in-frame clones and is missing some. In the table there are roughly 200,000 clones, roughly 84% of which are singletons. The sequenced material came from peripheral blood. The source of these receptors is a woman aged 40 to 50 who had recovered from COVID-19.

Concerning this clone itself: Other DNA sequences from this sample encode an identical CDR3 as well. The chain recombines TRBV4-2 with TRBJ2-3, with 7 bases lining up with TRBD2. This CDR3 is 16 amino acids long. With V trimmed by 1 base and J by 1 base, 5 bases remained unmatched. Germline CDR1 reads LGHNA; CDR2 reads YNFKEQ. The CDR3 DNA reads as TGTGCCAGCAGCCAAGGGTCGGGAGGAGGCACAGATACGCAGTATTTT. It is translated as CASSQGSGGGTDTQYF.

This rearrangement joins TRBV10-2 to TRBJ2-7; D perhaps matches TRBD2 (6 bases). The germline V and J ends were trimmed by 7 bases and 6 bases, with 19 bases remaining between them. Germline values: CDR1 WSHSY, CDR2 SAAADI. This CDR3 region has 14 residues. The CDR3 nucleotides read TGCGCCAGCACACCGGGACCCGGGGGTAGCGAGCAGTACTTC. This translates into CASTPGPGGSEQYF.

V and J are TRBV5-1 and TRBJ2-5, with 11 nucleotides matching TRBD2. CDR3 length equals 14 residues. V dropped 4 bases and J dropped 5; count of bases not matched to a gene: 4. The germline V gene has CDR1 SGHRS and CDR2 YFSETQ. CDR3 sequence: CASSRSGRGETQYF. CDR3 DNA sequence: TGCGCCAGCAGCCGTAGCGGGAGGGGGGAGACCCAGTACTTC. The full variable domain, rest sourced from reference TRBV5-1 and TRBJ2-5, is KAGVTQTPRYLIKTRGQQVTLSCSPISGHRSVSWYQQTPGQGLQFLFEYFSETQRNKGNFPGRFSGRQFSNSRSEMNVSTLELGDSALYLCASSRSGRGETQYFGPGTRLLVL.

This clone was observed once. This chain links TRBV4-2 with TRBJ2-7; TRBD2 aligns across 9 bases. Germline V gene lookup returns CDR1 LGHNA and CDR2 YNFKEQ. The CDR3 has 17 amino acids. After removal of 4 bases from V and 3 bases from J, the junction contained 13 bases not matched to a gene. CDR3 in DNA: TGTGCCAGCAGCCCAGGGTCAATAGCGGGAGTCTTCTACGAGCAGTACTTC. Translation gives CASSPGSIAGVFYEQYF.

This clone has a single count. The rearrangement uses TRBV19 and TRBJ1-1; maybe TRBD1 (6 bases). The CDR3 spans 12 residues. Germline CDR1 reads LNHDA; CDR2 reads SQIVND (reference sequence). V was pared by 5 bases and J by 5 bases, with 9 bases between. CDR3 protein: CASSPGETEAFF. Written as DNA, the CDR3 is TGTGCCAGTAGTCCAGGGGAGACTGAAGCTTTCTTT.

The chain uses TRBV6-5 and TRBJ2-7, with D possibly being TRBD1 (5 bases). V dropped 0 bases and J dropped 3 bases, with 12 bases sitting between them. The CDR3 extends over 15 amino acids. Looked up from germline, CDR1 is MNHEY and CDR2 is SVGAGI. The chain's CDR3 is CASSYSGLGYYEQYF. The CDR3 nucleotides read TGTGCCAGCAGTTACTCGGGGCTGGGTTACTACGAGCAGTACTTC.

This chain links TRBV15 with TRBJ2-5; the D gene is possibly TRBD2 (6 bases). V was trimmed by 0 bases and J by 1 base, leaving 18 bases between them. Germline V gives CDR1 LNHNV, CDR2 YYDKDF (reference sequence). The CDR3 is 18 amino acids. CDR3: CATSRDLRVAESQETQYF. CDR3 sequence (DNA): TGTGCCACCAGCAGAGATCTTCGAGTAGCGGAGTCCCAAGAGACCCAGTACTTC.

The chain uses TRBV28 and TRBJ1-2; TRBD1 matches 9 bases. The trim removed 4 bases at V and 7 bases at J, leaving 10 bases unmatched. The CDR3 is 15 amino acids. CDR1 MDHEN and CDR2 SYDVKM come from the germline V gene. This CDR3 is CASSSSAGTGIGYTF. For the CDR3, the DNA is TGTGCCAGCAGTTCCTCAGCCGGGACAGGGATTGGCTACACCTTC.

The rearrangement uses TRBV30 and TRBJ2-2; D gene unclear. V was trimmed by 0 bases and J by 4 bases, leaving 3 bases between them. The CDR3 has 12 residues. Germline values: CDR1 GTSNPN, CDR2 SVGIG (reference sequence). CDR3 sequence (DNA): TGTGCCTGGAGTGTACTCACCGGGGAGCTGTTTTTT. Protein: CAWSVLTGELFF. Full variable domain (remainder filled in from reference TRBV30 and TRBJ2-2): SQTIHQWPATLVQPVGSPLSLECTVEGTSNPNLYWYRQAAGRGLQLLFYSVGIGQISSEVPQNLSASRPQDRQFILSSKKLLLSDSGFYLCAWSVLTGELFFGEGSRLTVL.